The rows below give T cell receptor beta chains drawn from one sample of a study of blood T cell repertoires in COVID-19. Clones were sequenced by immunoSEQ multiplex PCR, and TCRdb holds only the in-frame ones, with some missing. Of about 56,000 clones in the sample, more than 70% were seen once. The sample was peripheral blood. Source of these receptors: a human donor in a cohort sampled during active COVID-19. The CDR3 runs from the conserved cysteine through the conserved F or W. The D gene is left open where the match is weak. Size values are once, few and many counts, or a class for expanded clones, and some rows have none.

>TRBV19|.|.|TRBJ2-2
CASNYGQSNTGELFF
TGTGCCAGTAACTACGGACAGTCCAACACCGGGGAGCTGTTTTTT
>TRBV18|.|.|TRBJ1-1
CASSPQTGNTEAFF
TGTGCCAGCTCACCACAGACAGGGAACACTGAAGCTTTCTTT
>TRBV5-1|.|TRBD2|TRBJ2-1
CASSLGAGGQFF
TGCGCCAGCAGCTTGGGAGCGGGGGGGCAGTTCTTC
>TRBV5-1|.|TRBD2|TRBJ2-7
CASSWEPGGLYEQYF
TGCGCCAGCAGCTGGGAGCCGGGGGGGTTGTACGAGCAGTACTTC
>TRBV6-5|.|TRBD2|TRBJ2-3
CASSYRAGVADTQYF
TGTGCCAGCAGTTACCGAGCGGGGGTTGCGGATACGCAGTATTTT
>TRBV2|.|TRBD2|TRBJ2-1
CASRSSGSSYNEQFF
TGTGCCAGCAGGAGTAGCGGGAGCTCCTACAATGAGCAGTTCTTC
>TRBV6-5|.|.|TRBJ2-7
CASRPATVPYEQYF
TGTGCCAGCAGGCCGGCGACAGTCCCCTACGAGCAGTACTTC
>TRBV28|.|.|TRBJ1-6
CASSTIQGSSYNSPLHF
TGTGCCAGCAGCACCATCCAGGGGAGCTCCTATAATTCACCCCTCCACTTT
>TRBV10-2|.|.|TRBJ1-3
CASSEQGPGNTIYF
TGCGCCAGCAGTGAACAGGGACCTGGAAACACCATATATTTT
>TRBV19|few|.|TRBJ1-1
CASSIGQNTEAFF
TGTGCCAGTAGTATAGGACAGAACACTGAAGCTTTCTTT
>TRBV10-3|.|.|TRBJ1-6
CATRGTDNSPLHF
TGTGCCACTCGGGGTACGGATAATTCACCCCTCCACTTT
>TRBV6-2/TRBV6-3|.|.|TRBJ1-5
CASSRTSSNQPQHF
TGTGCCAGCAGCCGGACAAGCAGCAATCAGCCCCAGCATTTT
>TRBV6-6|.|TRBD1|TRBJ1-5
CASRPDRGLAQPQHF
TGTGCCAGCAGACCTGACAGGGGGCTGGCTCAGCCCCAGCATTTT
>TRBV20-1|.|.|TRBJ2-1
CSASGGGAYNEQFF
TGCAGTGCTAGTGGCGGAGGGGCCTACAATGAGCAGTTCTTC
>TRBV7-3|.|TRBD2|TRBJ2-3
CASSSQRGGGDTQYF
TGTGCCAGCAGCTCCCAGCGGGGGGGCGGAGATACGCAGTATTTT
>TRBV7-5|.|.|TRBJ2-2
CARSSGQGGTGELFF
TGTGCCAGAAGCTCAGGACAGGGGGGGACCGGGGAGCTGTTTTTT
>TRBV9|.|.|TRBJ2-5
CASSLTGFQETQYF
TGTGCCAGCAGCCTAACAGGGTTCCAAGAGACCCAGTACTTC
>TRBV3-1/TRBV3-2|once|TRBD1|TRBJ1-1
CASSQEGQGTEAFF
TGTGCCAGCAGCCAGGAGGGACAGGGCACTGAAGCTTTCTTT
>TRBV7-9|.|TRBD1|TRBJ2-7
CASSLNPGQGPYEQYF
TGTGCCAGCAGCTTAAACCCGGGACAGGGACCGTACGAGCAGTACTTC
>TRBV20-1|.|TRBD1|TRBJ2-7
CSASSGTGVAYEQYF
TGCAGTGCTAGTTCCGGGACAGGGGTGGCCTACGAGCAGTACTTC
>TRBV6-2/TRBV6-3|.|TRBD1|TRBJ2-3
CASSYLPGQLVDTQYF
TGTGCCAGCAGTTACTTACCGGGACAGCTGGTAGATACGCAGTATTTT
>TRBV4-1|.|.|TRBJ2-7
CASSHEGSGGPSYEQYF
TGCGCCAGCAGCCACGAAGGTTCGGGGGGCCCGTCCTACGAGCAGTACTTC
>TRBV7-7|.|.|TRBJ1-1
CASSPDSMNTEAFF
TGTGCTAGCAGCCCCGACAGCATGAACACTGAAGCTTTCTTT
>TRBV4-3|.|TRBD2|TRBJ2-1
CASSQVLGLAGESSYNEQFF
TGCGCCAGCAGCCAAGTATTGGGACTAGCGGGGGAAAGCTCCTACAATGAGCAGTTCTTC
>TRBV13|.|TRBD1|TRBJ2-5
CASSSTGARETQYF
TGTGCCAGCAGCTCTACAGGGGCGAGGGAGACCCAGTACTTC
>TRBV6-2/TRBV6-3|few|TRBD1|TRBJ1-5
CASSYSTWTGGNRGNQPQHF
TGTGCCAGCAGTTACTCGACTTGGACAGGGGGCAATAGGGGCAATCAGCCCCAGCATTTT
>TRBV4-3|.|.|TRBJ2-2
CASSQVLTGGGSASTGELFF
TGCGCCAGCAGCCAAGTTCTCACTGGGGGGGGCAGCGCGAGCACCGGGGAGCTGTTTTTT
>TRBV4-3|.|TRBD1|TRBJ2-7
CASSQYGQGGNEQYF
TGCGCCAGCAGCCAATACGGACAGGGAGGTAACGAGCAGTACTTC
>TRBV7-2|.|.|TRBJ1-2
CASSSDAANYGYTF
TGTGCCAGCAGCTCAGACGCAGCGAACTATGGCTACACCTTC
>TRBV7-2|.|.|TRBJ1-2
CASSTLGRGNYGYTF
TGTGCCAGCAGCACACTTGGGCGGGGTAACTATGGCTACACCTTC
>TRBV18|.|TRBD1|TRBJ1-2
CASSPTWDRGNGYTF
TGTGCCAGCTCACCCACGTGGGACAGGGGGAATGGCTACACCTTC
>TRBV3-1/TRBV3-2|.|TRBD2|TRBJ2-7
CASGLRLAGAYEQYF
TGTGCCAGCGGATTAAGACTAGCGGGGGCCTACGAGCAGTACTTC
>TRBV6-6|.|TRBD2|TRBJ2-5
CASRPPGTRRETQYF
TGTGCCAGCAGGCCGCCCGGGACTAGAAGAGAGACCCAGTACTTC
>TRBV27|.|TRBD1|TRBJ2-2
CASSVTSGQGASTGELFF
TGTGCCAGCAGTGTAACCTCGGGACAGGGGGCGAGCACCGGGGAGCTGTTTTTT
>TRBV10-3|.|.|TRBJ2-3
CASQGSSTDTQYF
TGTGCCAGCCAGGGGTCAAGCACAGATACGCAGTATTTT
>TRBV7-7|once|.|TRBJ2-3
CASSSGTNTDTQYF
TGTGCCAGCAGCTCCGGGACAAACACAGATACGCAGTATTTT
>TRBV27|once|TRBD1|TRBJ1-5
CASNPTGGGQPQHF
TGTGCCAGCAACCCGACAGGGGGCGGTCAGCCCCAGCATTTT
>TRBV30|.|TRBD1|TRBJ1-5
CAWKDWRGRQPQHF
TGTGCCTGGAAGGACTGGAGGGGGCGACAGCCCCAGCATTTT
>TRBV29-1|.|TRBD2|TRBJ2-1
CSVPAGGAANEQFF
TGCAGCGTCCCAGCGGGGGGGGCGGCAAATGAGCAGTTCTTC
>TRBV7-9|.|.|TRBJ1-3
CASSLAGQLHTIYF
TGTGCCAGCAGCTTAGCAGGACAGTTACACACCATATATTTT
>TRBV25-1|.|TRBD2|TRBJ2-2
CASSETIAGGRWAGELFF
TGTGCCAGCAGTGAAACTATAGCGGGGGGGCGATGGGCCGGGGAGCTGTTTTTT